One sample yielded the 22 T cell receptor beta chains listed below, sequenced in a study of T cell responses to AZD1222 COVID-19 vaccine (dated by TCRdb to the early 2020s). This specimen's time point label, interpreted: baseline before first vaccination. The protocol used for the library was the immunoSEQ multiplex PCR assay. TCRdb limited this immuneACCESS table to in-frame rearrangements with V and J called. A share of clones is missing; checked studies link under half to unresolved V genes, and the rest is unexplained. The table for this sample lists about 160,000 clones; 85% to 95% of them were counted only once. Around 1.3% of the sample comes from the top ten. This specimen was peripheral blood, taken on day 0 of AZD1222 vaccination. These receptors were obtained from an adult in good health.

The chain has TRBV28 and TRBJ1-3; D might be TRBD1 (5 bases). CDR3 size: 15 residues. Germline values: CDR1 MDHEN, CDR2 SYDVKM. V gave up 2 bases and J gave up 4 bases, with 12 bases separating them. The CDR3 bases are TGTGCCAGCAGTTTACTCCAGGGTGGAGGAAACACCATATATTTT. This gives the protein CASSLLQGGGNTIYF.

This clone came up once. The CDR3 sequence is CASRPGQGYEQYV. DNA for the CDR3: TGCGCCAGCAGGCCGGGACAGGGGTACGAGCAGTACGTC. The genes are TRBV5-1 and TRBJ2-7; 10 bases agree with TRBD1. Germline-derived CDR1 and CDR2 are SGHRS and YFSETQ. J lost 4 bases, V lost 5 bases, and 3 bases had no gene match. CDR3 length: 13 residues.

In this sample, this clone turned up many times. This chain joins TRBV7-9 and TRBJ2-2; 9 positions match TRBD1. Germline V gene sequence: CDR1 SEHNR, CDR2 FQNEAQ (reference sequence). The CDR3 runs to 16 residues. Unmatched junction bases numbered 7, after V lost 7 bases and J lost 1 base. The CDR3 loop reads CASTHPGQGNTGELFF. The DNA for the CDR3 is TGTGCCAGCACCCACCCGGGACAGGGGAACACCGGGGAGCTGTTTTTT.

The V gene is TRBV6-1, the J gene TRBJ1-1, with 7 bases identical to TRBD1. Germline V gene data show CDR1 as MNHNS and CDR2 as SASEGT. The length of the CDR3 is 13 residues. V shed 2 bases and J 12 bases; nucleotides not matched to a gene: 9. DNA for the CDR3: TGTGCCAGCAGTGAAATCGGGACAGTGAAAACTTTCTTT. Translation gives CASSEIGTVKTFF.

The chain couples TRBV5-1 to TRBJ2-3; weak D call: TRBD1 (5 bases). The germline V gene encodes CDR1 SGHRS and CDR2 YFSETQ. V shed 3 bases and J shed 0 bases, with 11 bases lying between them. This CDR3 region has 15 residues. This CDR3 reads CASSSQGWSTDTQYF. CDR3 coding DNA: TGCGCCAGCAGCTCCCAGGGATGGAGCACAGATACGCAGTATTTT.

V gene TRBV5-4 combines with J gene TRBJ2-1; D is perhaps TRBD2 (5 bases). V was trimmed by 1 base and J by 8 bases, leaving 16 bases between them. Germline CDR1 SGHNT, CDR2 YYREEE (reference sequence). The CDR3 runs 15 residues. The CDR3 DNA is TGTGCCAGCAGCTTGTCGGCTAGCTTTCTGGATGAGCAGTTCTTC. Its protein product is CASSLSASFLDEQFF. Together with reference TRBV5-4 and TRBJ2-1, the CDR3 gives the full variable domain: ETGVTQSPTHLIKTRGQQVTLRCSSQSGHNTVSWYQQALGQGPQFIFQYYREEENGRGNFPPRFSGLQFPNYSSELNVNALELDDSALYLCASSLSASFLDEQFFGPGTRLTVL.

As DNA, the CDR3 is TGTGCCAGCAGTGAAGTAAATAGCAATCAGCCCCAGCATTTT. This translates into CASSEVNSNQPQHF. The chain couples TRBV16 to TRBJ1-5; D gene ambiguous. The CDR3 is 14 amino acids. The germline gives CDR1 KGHSY, CDR2 FQNENV. V was cut by 6 bases and J by 0 bases, with 9 bases left in between. The full variable domain, completed using reference TRBV16 and TRBJ1-5, is GEEVAQTPKHLVRGEGQKAKLYCAPIKGHSYVFWYQQVLKNEFKFLISFQNENVFDETGMPKERFSAKCLPNSPCSLEIQATKLEDSAVYFCASSEVNSNQPQHFGDGTRLSIL.

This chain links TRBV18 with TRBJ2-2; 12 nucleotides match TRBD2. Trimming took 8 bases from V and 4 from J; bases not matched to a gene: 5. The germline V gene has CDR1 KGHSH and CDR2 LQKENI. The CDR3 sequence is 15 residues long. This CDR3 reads CASGTGLAGTGELFF. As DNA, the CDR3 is TGTGCCAGCGGTACGGGACTAGCGGGCACCGGGGAGCTGTTTTTT.

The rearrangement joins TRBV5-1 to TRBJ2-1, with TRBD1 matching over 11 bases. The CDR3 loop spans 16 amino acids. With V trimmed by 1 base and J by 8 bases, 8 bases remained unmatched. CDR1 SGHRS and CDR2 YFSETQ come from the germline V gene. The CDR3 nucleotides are TGCGCCAGCAGCTTGACGGCGGGACAGGGGGGCCATGAGCAGTTCTTC. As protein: CASSLTAGQGGHEQFF.

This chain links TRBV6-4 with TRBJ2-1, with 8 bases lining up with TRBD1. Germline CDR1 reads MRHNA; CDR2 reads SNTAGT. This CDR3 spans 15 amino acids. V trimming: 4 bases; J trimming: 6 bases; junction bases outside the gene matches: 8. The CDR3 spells CASSVSWTGRNEQFF. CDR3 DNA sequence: TGTGCCAGCAGTGTAAGCTGGACAGGGCGCAATGAGCAGTTCTTC.

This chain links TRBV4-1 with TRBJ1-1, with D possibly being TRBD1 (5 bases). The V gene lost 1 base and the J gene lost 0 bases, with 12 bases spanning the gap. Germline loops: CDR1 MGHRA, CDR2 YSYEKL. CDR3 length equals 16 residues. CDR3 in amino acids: CASSQALLTVNTEAFF. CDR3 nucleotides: TGCGCCAGCAGCCAAGCCCTCCTGACAGTGAACACTGAAGCTTTCTTT.

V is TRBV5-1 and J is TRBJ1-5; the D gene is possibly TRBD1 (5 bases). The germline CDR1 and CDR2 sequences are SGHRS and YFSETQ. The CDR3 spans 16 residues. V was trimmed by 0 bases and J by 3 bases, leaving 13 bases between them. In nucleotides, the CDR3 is TGCGCCAGCAGCTTGGGCGGGTGGGGGGACAATCAGCCCCAGCATTTT. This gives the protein CASSLGGWGDNQPQHF.

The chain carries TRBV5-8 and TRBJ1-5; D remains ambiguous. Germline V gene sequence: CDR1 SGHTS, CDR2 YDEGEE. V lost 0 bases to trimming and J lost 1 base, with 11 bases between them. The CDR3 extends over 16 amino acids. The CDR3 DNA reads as TGTGCCAGCAGCTTGGGCGGTCCCAGAAGCAATCAGCCCCAGCATTTT. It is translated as CASSLGGPRSNQPQHF.

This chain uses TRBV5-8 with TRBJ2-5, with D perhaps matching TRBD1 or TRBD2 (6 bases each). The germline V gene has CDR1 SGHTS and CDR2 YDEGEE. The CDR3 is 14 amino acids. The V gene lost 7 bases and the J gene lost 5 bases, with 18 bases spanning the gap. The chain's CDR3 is CASRLMGAGETQYF. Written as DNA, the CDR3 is TGTGCCAGCCGCCTAATGGGGGCGGGGGAGACCCAGTACTTC.

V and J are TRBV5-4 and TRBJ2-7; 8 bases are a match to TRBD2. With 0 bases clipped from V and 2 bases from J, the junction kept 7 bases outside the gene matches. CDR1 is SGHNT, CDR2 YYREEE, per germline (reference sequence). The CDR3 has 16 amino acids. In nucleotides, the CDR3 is TGTGCCAGCAGCTTGGGGGGGGTAGCGGGACCCTACGAGCAGTACGTC. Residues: CASSLGGVAGPYEQYV.

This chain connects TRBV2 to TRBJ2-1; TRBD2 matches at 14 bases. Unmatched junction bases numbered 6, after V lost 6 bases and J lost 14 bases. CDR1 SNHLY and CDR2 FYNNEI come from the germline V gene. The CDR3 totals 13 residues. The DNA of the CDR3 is TGTGCCAGCAGCGGGACTAGCGGGAGTTGGGAGTTCTTC. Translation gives CASSGTSGSWEFF.

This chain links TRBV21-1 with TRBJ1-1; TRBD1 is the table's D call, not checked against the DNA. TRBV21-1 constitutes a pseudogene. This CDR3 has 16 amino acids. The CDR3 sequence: CASSKGQGVNDTEAFF. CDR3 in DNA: TGTGCCAGCAGCAAAGGACAGGGGGTAAATGACACTGAAGCTTTCTTT.

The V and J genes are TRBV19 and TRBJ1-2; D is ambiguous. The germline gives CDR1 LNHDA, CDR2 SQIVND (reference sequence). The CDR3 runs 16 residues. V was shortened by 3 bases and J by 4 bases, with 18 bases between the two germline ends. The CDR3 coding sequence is TGTGCCAGTAGTATTGGCGTTGGGCGCCCGGCCTATGGCTACACCTTC. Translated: CASSIGVGRPAYGYTF.

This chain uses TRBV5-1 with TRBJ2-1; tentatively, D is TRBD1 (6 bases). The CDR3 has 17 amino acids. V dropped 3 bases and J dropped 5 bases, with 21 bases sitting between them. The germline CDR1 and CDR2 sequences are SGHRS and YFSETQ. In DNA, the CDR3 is TGCGCCAGCAGCTCGCTTAGACAGGATTTTTTACACAATGAGCAGTTCTTC. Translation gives CASSSLRQDFLHNEQFF.

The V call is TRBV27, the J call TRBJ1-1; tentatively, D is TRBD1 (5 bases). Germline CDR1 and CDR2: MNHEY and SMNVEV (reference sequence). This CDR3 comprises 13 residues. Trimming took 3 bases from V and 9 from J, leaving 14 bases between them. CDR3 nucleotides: TGTGCCAGCAGTTTCAGGGACCTAAGGCAAGCTTTCTTT. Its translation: CASSFRDLRQAFF.

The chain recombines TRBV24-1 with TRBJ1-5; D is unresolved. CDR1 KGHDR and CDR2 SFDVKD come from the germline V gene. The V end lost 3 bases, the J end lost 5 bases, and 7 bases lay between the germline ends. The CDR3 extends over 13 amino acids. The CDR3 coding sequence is TGTGCCACCAGTGATCAAAATCATCAGCCCCAGCATTTT. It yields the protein CATSDQNHQPQHF.

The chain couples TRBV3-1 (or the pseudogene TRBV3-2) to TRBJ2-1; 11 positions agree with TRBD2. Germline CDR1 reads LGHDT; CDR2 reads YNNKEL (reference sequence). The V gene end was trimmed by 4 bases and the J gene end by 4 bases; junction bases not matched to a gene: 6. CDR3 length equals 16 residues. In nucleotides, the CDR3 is TGTGCCAGCAGCCCACCGGGACTAGCGGAATACAATGAGCAGTTCTTC. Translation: CASSPPGLAEYNEQFF.